The entry below gives a single T cell receptor (beta chain) sequence along with its context. It lacks a known antigen. The record has no base qualities; no much larger clone is one base away. From each donor, a single peripheral blood sample of around 120 mL on average was drawn into heparinised tubes. A BD FACSAria II was used to sort naive, central memory, regulatory and stem cell-like memory CD4+ T cells with a panel that included CD45RO, CCR7, CD25, CD127, CD95 and CD27. All sorted populations exceeded 98% purity. PBMCs were isolated right away by Lymphoprep density gradient centrifugation and were stained directly, without culture. So that batch effects would be minimized, each experiment stained and sorted samples in pairs, pairing one healthy donor with one patient. The data belong to a study of beta chain features in type 1 diabetes listed by TCRdb under 2018. Study-level background: Patients and healthy donors did not differ in mean age, gender distribution, total cell number or subset yield. Across all samples, some 100,000,000 sorted cells were examined, and cell number per subset correlated strongly with RNA yield. The study compared TCRB repertoires of sorted circulating CD4+ T cell subsets between recently diagnosed type 1 diabetes patients and matched healthy donors. Whereas all 28 donors provided naive and central memory subsets, regulatory and stem cell-like memory subsets were isolated from just 8 patients and roughly 8 healthy donors. Study-wide conclusions, independent of this receptor: Type 1 diabetes patients showed a moderate but significant shortening of TCRB CDR3 length in all four CD4+ subsets. HLA sub-analyses involved small numbers of individuals, so any influence of HLA type on TCRB rearrangement remained unresolved. Because cDNA rather than genomic DNA was sequenced, highly expressing activated cells could have been over-represented, although no difference in activation and CD3 levels was found between groups. PCR might favor shorter templates, but patient and control samples were amplified and corrected together, so any skew would affect both groups equally. Naive, central memory and regulatory TCRB repertoires appeared to be more alike among patients than among healthy donors. At VDJ recombination sites, patients with type 1 diabetes made fewer insertions and deleted more nucleotides, a pattern implying thymic rearrangement abnormalities.

The entire isolated RNA was reverse transcribed using the High Capacity cDNA Reverse Transcription Kit, and thus expressed TCRB transcripts were sequenced. Naive, central memory and regulatory T cell samples underwent deep immunoSEQ sequencing, averaging about 3.57 million total reads per sample. Sorted cells were lysed in RLT buffer, and RNA was extracted using DNase-treated RNeasy Micro or Mini kits according to cell number. To prevent cross-contamination, every cell subset was processed on its own, while patient and healthy donor samples were processed together. Using the immunoSEQ multiplex PCR, TCRB sequences were amplified from cDNA into 87-bp fragments spanning the CDR3 region. Sequencing of the amplicons was done on the Illumina HiSeq platform. As for the original processing: PCR bias was corrected computationally using synthetic template baselines, and reads within Hamming distance 2 were collapsed, with unmergeable singletons discarded. By aligning reads against IMGT, V, D and J genes, CDR3 length, and insertions or deletions at six rearrangement sites were assigned. Clonotype counts were normalized to sorted cell number within each subset before computing true diversity and Gini coefficients with the tcR R package. The overlap coefficient, calculated on TCRB nucleotide sequences, was used to measure repertoire sharing. Out-of-frame TCRB sequences from naive cells were analyzed as a proxy for the pre-selection repertoire. The table comes from immuneACCESS by way of TCRdb, which keeps in-frame sequences with V and J called. Part of the clones is missing from these tables; in studies checked, under half for an unresolved V gene and the rest for unknown reasons. The DNA gave D and trimming, while V, J and clone size come from that table. Across this sample there are more than 550,000 clones, with roughly 13% seen only once. Approximately 0.043% of the sample lies in the top ten.

This receptor was taken from a young man with type 1 diabetes. Material: naive CD4+ T cells from blood. In the paper's terms, the cell subset or site label means: true naive CD4+ T cells.

The bases read TGTGCCTGGAGTGTATTCGATGCCGGGGAGCTGTTTTTT. It codes for CAWSVFDAGELFF. The V gene is TRBV30 and the J gene is TRBJ2-2; the D gene remains uncertain. Reading from cysteine to phenylalanine, the CDR3 counts 13 amino acids. Only CDR3 DNA is held: 39 bases, read in frame from base 1. V and J lose 0 bases and 6 bases, and a span of 8 bases separates them. The germline V gene (reference sequence) provides CDR1 GTSNPN and CDR2 SVGIG.